This T cell receptor (beta chain) is from a study of PD-1 blockade in classical Hodgkin lymphoma. The study's findings and limits: Some patients began nivolumab under 1 year after ASCT. These patients were excluded from later analyses. According to reports, newly diagnosed patients had lower baseline TCR diversity than healthy donors, and relapsed/refractory patients had lower baseline TCR diversity still. Diversity in CD4+ TCRs, unlike that measured in CD8+ TCRs, had risen significantly by C4D1. Complete responders started with a diversity level that resembled newly diagnosed patients at baseline.

Method: immunoSEQ multiplex PCR; TCRdb's copy keeps in-frame clones and lacks some. This sample carries 55,000 to 75,000 clones, around 75% of them seen once, and the ten largest clones take 7.5% to 9.5%. Every single patient, without exception, relapsed after autologous stem cell transplantation, and brentuximab vedotin exposure varied. There are 17 residues in the CDR3. V lost 0 bases and J lost 6; bases outside the gene matches: 9. Per the germline V gene, CDR1 is MGHRA and CDR2 is YSYEKL. About this clone itself: Antigen: not known.

The V gene is TRBV4-1, the J gene TRBJ1-3; 9 bases are shared with TRBD1. The source is a human donor with classical Hodgkin lymphoma. Material: peripheral blood mononuclear cells (PBMCs), obtained before the second cycle of nivolumab. The CDR3 region has the DNA TGCGCCAGCAGCCAAGATGGCACAGGGGGCAGGACAAACACCATATATTTT. It yields the protein CASSQDGTGGRTNTIYF.